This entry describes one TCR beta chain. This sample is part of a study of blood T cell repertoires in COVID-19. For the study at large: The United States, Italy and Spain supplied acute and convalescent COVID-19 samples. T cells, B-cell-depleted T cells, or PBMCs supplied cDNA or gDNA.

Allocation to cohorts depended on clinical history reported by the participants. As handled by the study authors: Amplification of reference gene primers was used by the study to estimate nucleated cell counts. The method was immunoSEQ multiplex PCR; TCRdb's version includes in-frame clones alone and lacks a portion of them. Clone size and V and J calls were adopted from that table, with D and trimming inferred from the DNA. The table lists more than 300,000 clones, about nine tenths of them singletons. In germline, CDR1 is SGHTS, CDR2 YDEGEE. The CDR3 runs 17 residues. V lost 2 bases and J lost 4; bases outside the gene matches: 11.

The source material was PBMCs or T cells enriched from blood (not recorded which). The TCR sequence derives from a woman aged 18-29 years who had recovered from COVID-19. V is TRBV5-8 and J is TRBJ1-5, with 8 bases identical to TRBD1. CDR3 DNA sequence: TGTGCCAGCAGCTTAACCAAATGGACAGGGCTGAATCAGCCCCAGCATTTT. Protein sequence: CASSLTKWTGLNQPQHF.